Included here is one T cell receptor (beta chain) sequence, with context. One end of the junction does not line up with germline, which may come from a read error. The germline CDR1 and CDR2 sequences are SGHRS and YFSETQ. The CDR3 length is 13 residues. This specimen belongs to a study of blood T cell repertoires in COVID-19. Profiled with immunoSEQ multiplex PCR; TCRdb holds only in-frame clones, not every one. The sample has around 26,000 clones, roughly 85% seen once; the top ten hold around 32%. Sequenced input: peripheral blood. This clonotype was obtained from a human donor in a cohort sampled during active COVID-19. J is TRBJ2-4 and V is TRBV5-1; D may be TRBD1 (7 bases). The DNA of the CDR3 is TGCGCCAGCAGCCCGCAGGGGGGCAGGGAGACCCACTTC. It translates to CASSPQGGRETHF.